These T cell receptor beta chains were read from a single sample in a study of T cells after yellow fever vaccination. One entry per CDR3 protein, called by TCRdb with MiXCR from the 5' RACE reads. Among 130,000 or so distinct CDR3 sequences listed, roughly 15% were seen once. Source: CD8+ T cells sorted from PBMCs, taken 5 days after the yellow fever booster vaccination. The receptors shown here come from a man younger than 30 who received the YFV17D yellow fever vaccine. Both conserved end residues are part of each CDR3. Fields, in order: J gene, clone size, D gene, V gene, CDR3 DNA, CDR3 protein. The D gene is left open where the match is weak. Size tells how often a clone was seen (once, few, many) or the class of an expanded clone, and some rows leave it out.

>TRBJ2-5|few|NA|TRBV27
TGTGCCAGCGCTCTATCTACGGGGACAAAGACCCAGTACTTC
CASALSTGTKTQYF
>TRBJ2-3|few|NA|TRBV19
TGTGCCAGTAGCGGAACCACAGATACGCAGTATTTT
CASSGTTDTQYF
>TRBJ2-5|few|NA|TRBV7-9
TGTGCCAGCGAGGTTGGTCCAGAAACAAAAGAGACCCAGTACTTC
CASEVGPETKETQYF
>TRBJ1-5|NA|NA|TRBV2
TGTGCCAGCAAGGTGAGGGGGTATCAGCCCCAGCATTTT
CASKVRGYQPQHF
>TRBJ1-1|few|TRBD1|TRBV4-3
TGCGCCAGCAGCCAAGAGGGACAGGGGATTGAAGCTTTCTTT
CASSQEGQGIEAFF
>TRBJ1-1|few|NA|TRBV12-3/TRBV12-4
TGTGCCAGCCAGCTCAATGAAGCTTTCTTT
CASQLNEAFF
>TRBJ2-7|NA|NA|TRBV11-1
TGTGCCAGCAGCTTACAGGGCCTCAGCTACGAGCAGTACTTC
CASSLQGLSYEQYF
>TRBJ2-5|NA|NA|TRBV7-9
TGTGCCAGCACCACTGGGTGGGGACAAGAGACCCAGTACTTC
CASTTGWGQETQYF
>TRBJ1-2|few|TRBD1|TRBV7-2
TGTGCCAGCAGGGACCGGGACAGGGGGTTTTATGGCTACACCTTC
CASRDRDRGFYGYTF
>TRBJ2-7|few|NA|TRBV18
TGTGCCAGCTCACCACTAGCGGCGGCAAGGGCCTACGAGCAGTACTTC
CASSPLAAARAYEQYF
>TRBJ2-7|few|NA|TRBV5-6
TGTGCCAGCAGCTCCGGACGGTACTCCTACGAGCAGTACTTC
CASSSGRYSYEQYF
>TRBJ2-7|many|NA|TRBV9
TGTGCCAGCAGCGTAGACAGCCTTTACGAGCAGTACTTC
CASSVDSLYEQYF
>TRBJ2-1|few|TRBD2|TRBV3-1
TGTGCCAGCAGCCCCACGCTAGCGGGGCCTTCAAATGAGCAGTTCTTC
CASSPTLAGPSNEQFF
>TRBJ2-2|NA|TRBD1|TRBV19
TGTGCCAGTACCCTGGGGCAGGGGGCCACCGGGGAGCTGTTTTTT
CASTLGQGATGELFF
>TRBJ2-2|few|NA|TRBV20-1
TGCAGTGCTAGAGGCGACTTCCAAAACACCGGGGAGCTGTTTTTT
CSARGDFQNTGELFF
>TRBJ2-7|few|NA|TRBV27
TGTGCCAGCAGTCCCACCGTTTCAGTAACCTACGAGCAGTACTTC
CASSPTVSVTYEQYF
>TRBJ1-3|NA|NA|TRBV29-1
TGCAGCGCATGCCATGGAGGGACAGGAAACACCATATATTTT
CSACHGGTGNTIYF
>TRBJ2-1|few|TRBD1|TRBV6-5
TGTGCCAGCAGTTACAAAGGGACAGGGTGGGAGGGGCAGTTCTTC
CASSYKGTGWEGQFF
>TRBJ1-1|NA|NA|TRBV19
TGTGCCAGTAGTATAATCGTTTCTGACACTGAAGCTTTCTTT
CASSIIVSDTEAFF
>TRBJ2-3|NA|TRBD1|TRBV4-1
TGCGCCAGCAGCCAAGGGGAGACAGGGGCCAGCACAGATACGCAGTATTTT
CASSQGETGASTDTQYF
>TRBJ2-1|few|NA|TRBV12-3/TRBV12-4
TGTGCCAGCAGCCCTACAGGGACGATCGGGTTCTTC
CASSPTGTIGFF
>TRBJ2-2|few|TRBD1|TRBV12-3/TRBV12-4
TGTGCCAGCAGTTTAACGGAACAGGGGAGCGGGGAGCTGTTTTTT
CASSLTEQGSGELFF